The T cell receptor beta chain described here comes from a study of OX40 agonist ivuxolimab in advanced cancers. This table comes from immunoSEQ multiplex PCR, and its TCRdb copy is limited to in-frame clones, with some not included. The sample has about 54,000 clones, 75% to 90% seen once. This TCR was recovered from an adult with an advanced solid tumor such as melanoma, head and neck, liver or kidney cancer. Sequencing used CD4+ or CD8+ T cells sorted from blood, obtained in a trial of the OX40 agonist ivuxolimab.

CDR3 residues: CSYTGLAKNIQYF. CDR3 in DNA: TGCAGCTATACAGGTTTAGCCAAAAACATTCAGTACTTC. The gene calls are TRBV29-1 and TRBJ2-4; D perhaps matches TRBD1 (5 bases). The CDR3 is 13 residues long. CDR1 is SQVTM and CDR2 is ANQGSEA in the germline V gene. V lost 8 bases to trimming and J lost 0 bases, with 11 bases between them.